The rows below give T cell receptor beta chains drawn from one sample of a study of blood T cell repertoires in COVID-19. Assay used: immunoSEQ multiplex PCR; TCRdb lists only in-frame clones, some missing. The sample has about 100,000 clones, around four fifths seen once. Sequencing input: peripheral blood. Receptor source: a man aged 50 to 60 with active or convalescent COVID-19. CDR3s include the opening cysteine and the closing phenylalanine or tryptophan. Each record gives: CDR3 length, D gene, V gene, J gene, CDR3 protein. A D gene is named only where the DNA matches it firmly.

13	-	TRBV5-4	TRBJ2-7	CASSQPLGVEQYF
15	TRBD2	TRBV10-1	TRBJ2-3	CASSDTGLAPDTQYF
14	-	TRBV7-8	TRBJ1-2	CASSPGGPLHGYTF
13	-	TRBV7-9	TRBJ2-5	CASSQGGPETQYF
11	-	TRBV20-1	TRBJ2-7	CSARNTGEQYF
15	TRBD1	TRBV27	TRBJ1-2	CASSSAGTGVSGYTF
15	TRBD1	TRBV28	TRBJ1-3	CASSHENRGVNTIYF
13	TRBD1	TRBV10-3	TRBJ1-2	CAISEGQGEGYTF
16	TRBD2	TRBV15	TRBJ2-4	CATSRDSSGDKNIQYF
13	-	TRBV30	TRBJ2-4	CAWSAWGGTIQYF